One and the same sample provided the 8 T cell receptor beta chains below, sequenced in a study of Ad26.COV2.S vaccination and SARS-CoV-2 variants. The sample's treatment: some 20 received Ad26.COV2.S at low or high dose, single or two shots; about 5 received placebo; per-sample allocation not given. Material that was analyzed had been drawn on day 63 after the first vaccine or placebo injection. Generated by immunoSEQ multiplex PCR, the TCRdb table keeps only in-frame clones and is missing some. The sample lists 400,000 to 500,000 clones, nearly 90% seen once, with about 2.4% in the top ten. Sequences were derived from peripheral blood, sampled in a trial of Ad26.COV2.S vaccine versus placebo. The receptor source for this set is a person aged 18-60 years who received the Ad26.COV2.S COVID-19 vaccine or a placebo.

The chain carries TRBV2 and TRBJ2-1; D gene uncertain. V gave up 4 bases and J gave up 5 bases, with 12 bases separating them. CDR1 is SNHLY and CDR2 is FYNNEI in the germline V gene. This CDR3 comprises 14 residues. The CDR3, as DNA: TGTGCCAGCAGTGCTGTAGACTGGGACAATGAGCAGTTCTTC. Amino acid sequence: CASSAVDWDNEQFF.

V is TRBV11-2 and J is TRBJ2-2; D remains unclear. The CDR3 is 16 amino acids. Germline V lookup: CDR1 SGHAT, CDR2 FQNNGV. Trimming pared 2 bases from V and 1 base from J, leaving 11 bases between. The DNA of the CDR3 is TGTGCCAGCAGCTTATCGCTCTGGGGGAACACCGGGGAGCTGTTTTTT. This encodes CASSLSLWGNTGELFF.

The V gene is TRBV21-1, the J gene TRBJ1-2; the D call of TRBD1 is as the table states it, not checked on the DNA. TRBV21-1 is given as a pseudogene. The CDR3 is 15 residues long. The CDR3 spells CASSRPTTGNYGYTF. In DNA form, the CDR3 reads TGTGCCAGCAGCAGACCGACGACAGGGAACTATGGCTACACCTTC.

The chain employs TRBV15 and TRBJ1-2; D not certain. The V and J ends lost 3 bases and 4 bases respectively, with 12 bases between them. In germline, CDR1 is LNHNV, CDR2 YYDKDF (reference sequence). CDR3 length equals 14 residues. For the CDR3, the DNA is TGTGCCACCAGCAGTGTGATGGGGTCCTATGGCTACACCTTC. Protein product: CATSSVMGSYGYTF.

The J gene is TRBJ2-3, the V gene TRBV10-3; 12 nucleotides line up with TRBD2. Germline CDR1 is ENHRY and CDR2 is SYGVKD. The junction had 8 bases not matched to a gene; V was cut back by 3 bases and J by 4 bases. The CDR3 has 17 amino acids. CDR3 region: CAISDPGLAGSADTQYF. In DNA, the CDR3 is TGTGCCATCAGTGATCCAGGACTAGCGGGGAGCGCAGATACGCAGTATTTT.

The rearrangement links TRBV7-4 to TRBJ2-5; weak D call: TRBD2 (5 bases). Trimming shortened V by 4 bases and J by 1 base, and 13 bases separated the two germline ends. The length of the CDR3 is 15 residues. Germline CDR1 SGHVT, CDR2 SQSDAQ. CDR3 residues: CASSSPERAQETQYF. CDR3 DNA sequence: TGTGCCAGCAGCTCACCTGAGAGGGCCCAAGAGACCCAGTACTTC.

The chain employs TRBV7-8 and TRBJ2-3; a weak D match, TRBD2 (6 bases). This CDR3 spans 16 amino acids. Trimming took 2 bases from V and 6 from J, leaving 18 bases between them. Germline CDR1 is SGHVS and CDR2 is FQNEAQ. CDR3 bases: TGTGCCAGCAGCTTACGGGGTTGGAGGGGATCGGATACGCAGTATTTT. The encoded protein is CASSLRGWRGSDTQYF.

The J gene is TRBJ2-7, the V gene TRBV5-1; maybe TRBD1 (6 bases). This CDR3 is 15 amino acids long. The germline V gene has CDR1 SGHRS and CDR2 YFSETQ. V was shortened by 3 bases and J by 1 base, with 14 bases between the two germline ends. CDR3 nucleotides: TGCGCCAGCAGCTCCGCAGGGGTCATATCCTACGAGCAGTACGTC. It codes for CASSSAGVISYEQYV.